Below are 26 T cell receptor beta chains sequenced from a single sample in a study of blood T cell repertoires in COVID-19. Sequenced by immunoSEQ multiplex PCR; TCRdb stores in-frame clones only, minus some. The sample carries a few hundred thousand clones, roughly four fifths recorded once. The specimen was PBMCs or T cells enriched from blood (not recorded which). The receptor source for this set is a woman between 50 and 59 years old who had recovered from COVID-19.

In this sample, this clone turned up a few times. CDR3 residues: CYGGDRETTGELFF. The CDR3 DNA sequence: TGTTATGGCGGAGACAGAGAAACCACCGGGGAGCTGTTTTTT. The chain has TRBV30 and TRBJ2-2, with D possibly TRBD1 on 5 matching bases. This CDR3 has 14 amino acids. Germline CDR1 GTSNPN, CDR2 SVGIG (reference sequence).

The rearrangement joins TRBV10-3 to TRBJ2-3; TRBD1 might be the D (6 bases). The germline V gene encodes CDR1 ENHRY and CDR2 SYGVKD. Between the trimmed V and J ends, which lost 3 bases and 0 bases, there was a span of 16 bases. This CDR3 has 17 amino acids. The CDR3 sequence is CAISDRLTGTSTDTQYF. DNA of the CDR3: TGTGCCATCAGTGACCGTCTAACAGGGACCAGCACAGATACGCAGTATTTT.

The V call is TRBV5-4, the J call TRBJ2-1; 7 positions agree with TRBD1. From germline, CDR1 is SGHNT and CDR2 YYREEE (reference sequence). The CDR3 runs 12 residues. V shed 4 bases, J shed 10 bases, and the junction held 5 bases outside the gene matches. Here the CDR3 DNA reads TGTGCCAGCAGCACAGGGGTAAACGAGCAGTTCTTC. Translation: CASSTGVNEQFF.

The chain joins TRBV15 to TRBJ1-3; D is unresolved. This CDR3 is 15 amino acids long. V was cut by 2 bases and J by 0 bases, with 8 bases left in between. Germline V CDR1 and CDR2: LNHNV, YYDKDF (reference sequence). For the CDR3, the DNA is TGTGCCACCAGCAGACCACAAGACTCTGGAAACACCATATATTTT. Translation gives CATSRPQDSGNTIYF.

The count of this clone is one. V gene TRBV9 combines with J gene TRBJ1-3; unclear D gene. V lost 0 bases and J 3 bases, leaving 16 bases between the germline ends. Germline V gene lookup returns CDR1 SGDLS and CDR2 YYNGEE. The CDR3 covers 17 residues. CDR3 in amino acids: CASSVGLENSFGNTIYF. The CDR3 nucleotides are TGTGCCAGCAGCGTAGGGTTGGAGAACTCCTTTGGAAACACCATATATTTT.

The V call is TRBV5-1, the J call TRBJ1-6, with D perhaps matching TRBD1 (6 bases). The germline V gene has CDR1 SGHRS and CDR2 YFSETQ. There are 16 residues in the CDR3. V lost 4 bases and J lost 0, with 11 bases in between. CDR3 in amino acids: CASSRQESSYNSPLHF. In DNA form, the CDR3 reads TGCGCCAGCAGCCGACAGGAGAGCTCCTATAATTCACCCCTCCACTTT.

The chain couples TRBV19 to TRBJ1-5; 7 bases align to TRBD1. Trimming at V came to 5 bases and at J to 4 bases, leaving 11 bases not matched to a gene. The CDR3 sequence is 16 residues long. Per germline, CDR1 LNHDA and CDR2 SQIVND (reference sequence). This chain's CDR3 is CASSPEPGQQNQPQHF. Here the CDR3 DNA reads TGTGCCAGTAGTCCGGAACCGGGACAGCAAAATCAGCCCCAGCATTTT.

This chain links TRBV27 with TRBJ1-2; TRBD1 might be the D (5 bases). Germline V gene data show CDR1 as MNHEY and CDR2 as SMNVEV (reference sequence). Trimming took 4 bases from V and 8 from J, leaving 14 bases between them. The CDR3 loop spans 13 amino acids. CDR3 in amino acids: CASSSLQDEGYTF. In DNA, the CDR3 is TGTGCCAGCAGTTCATTACAGGACGAGGGCTACACCTTC.

The chain employs TRBV7-2 and TRBJ1-6; D not resolved. The V gene lost 1 base and the J gene lost 11 bases, with 15 bases spanning the gap. From germline, CDR1 is SGHTA and CDR2 FQGNSA. This CDR3 comprises 15 residues. CDR3 DNA sequence: TGTGCCAGCAGCTTAGAGGCAGGAGGTTTGACACCCCTCCACTTT. As protein: CASSLEAGGLTPLHF.

The chain combines TRBV19 with TRBJ1-6; 11 bases fit TRBD1. J lost 0 bases, V lost 3 bases, and 10 bases had no gene match. The V gene's germline CDR1 is LNHDA and CDR2 SQIVND (reference sequence). CDR3 length equals 20 residues. The DNA for the CDR3 is TGTGCCAGTAGTATTACTTTAGGGACAGGGGGGAGCTCCTATAATTCACCCCTCCACTTT. It codes for CASSITLGTGGSSYNSPLHF.

V usage is TRBV7-8 and J usage is TRBJ2-7; 7 nucleotides match TRBD2. The CDR3 runs 16 residues. CDR1 SGHVS and CDR2 FQNEAQ come from the germline V gene. V lost 5 bases and J lost 7; bases outside the gene matches: 17. The CDR3 DNA is TGTGCCAGCAGCCTAAATATCGGAGCGGGGTCCGAGGAGCAGTACTTC. It yields the protein CASSLNIGAGSEEQYF.

The CDR3 spells CASSGGLTDTQYF. The CDR3 region has the DNA TGTGCCAGCAGTGGCGGGCTGACAGATACGCAGTATTTT. The rearrangement joins TRBV12-3 or TRBV12-4 to TRBJ2-3, with a possible D match to TRBD2 (5 bases). There are 13 residues in the CDR3. Trimming left V 5 bases short and J 3 bases short, with 9 bases between.

V usage is TRBV2 and J usage is TRBJ1-2; 9 nucleotides agree with TRBD1. This CDR3 spans 14 amino acids. Trimming at V came to 7 bases and at J to 6 bases, leaving 9 bases not matched to a gene. CDR1 is SNHLY, CDR2 FYNNEI, per germline. The CDR3 DNA is TGTGCCAGCAAGGGACAGGGCCAGGCTCATGGCTACACCTTC. This codes for CASKGQGQAHGYTF. The variable domain in full, with the rest retrieved from reference TRBV2 and TRBJ1-2, is EPEVTQTPSHQVTQMGQEVILRCVPISNHLYFYWYRQILGQKVEFLVSFYNNEISEKSEIFDDQFSVERPDGSNFTLKIRSTKLEDSAMYFCASKGQGQAHGYTFGSGTRLTVV.

This clone was observed a handful of times. V and J are TRBV19 and TRBJ1-6; TRBD1 is a possible D gene (5 bases). This CDR3 is built from 15 residues. The germline V and J ends were trimmed by 5 bases and 5 bases, with 13 bases remaining between them. Germline V gene sequence: CDR1 LNHDA, CDR2 SQIVND (reference sequence). In DNA, the CDR3 is TGTGCCAGTAGTGTGAACAGGCTCCATAATTCACCCCTCCACTTT. Translation: CASSVNRLHNSPLHF.

The rearrangement uses TRBV29-1 and TRBJ1-2; no clear D gene. The CDR3 runs to 13 residues. The V end lost 3 bases, the J end lost 5 bases, and 13 bases lay between the germline ends. CDR1 and CDR2 (germline): SQVTM, ANQGSEA. CDR3 region: CSVDRGLSYGYTF. CDR3 bases: TGCAGCGTTGATAGAGGGCTGAGTTATGGCTACACCTTC. Based on the CDR3 plus reference TRBV29-1 and TRBJ1-2, the full variable domain is SAVISQKPSRDICQRGTSLTIQCQVDSQVTMMFWYRQQPGQSLTLIATANQGSEATYESGFVIDKFPISRPNLTFSTLTVSNMSPEDSSIYLCSVDRGLSYGYTFGSGTRLTVV.

The chain links TRBV7-6 to TRBJ2-2; 11 positions agree with TRBD2. Germline CDR1 is SGHVS and CDR2 is FNYEAQ. Trimming cost V 1 base and J 0 bases; bases outside gene matches: 4. The length of the CDR3 is 18 residues. The CDR3 DNA is TGTGCCAGCAGCTTAGGACTAGCGGGGCCTCCGAACACCGGGGAGCTGTTTTTT. Its translation: CASSLGLAGPPNTGELFF.

Worth noting for this clone: This specimen includes other DNA sequences encoding the same CDR3. The rearrangement links TRBV7-2 to TRBJ2-5, with a weak D call TRBD2 (6 bases). V shed 4 bases and J shed 2 bases, with 11 bases lying between them. Germline CDR1 reads SGHTA; CDR2 reads FQGNSA. The CDR3 length is 14 residues. The CDR3: CASSSRRGQETQYF. The CDR3 region has the DNA TGTGCCAGCAGCTCGAGGCGGGGACAAGAGACCCAGTACTTC.

The V and J genes are TRBV6-2 or TRBV6-3 and TRBJ1-2, with 7 nucleotides matching TRBD1. J gave up 2 bases and V 5 bases, and 5 bases lay outside the gene matches. Germline values: CDR1 MNHEY, CDR2 SVGEGT. The CDR3 has 14 amino acids. The CDR3 protein is CASSNLGQNYGYTF. The CDR3 coding sequence is TGTGCCAGCAGTAACCTGGGACAGAACTATGGCTACACCTTC.

J is TRBJ2-5 and V is TRBV2; D unclear. V lost 6 bases and J lost 5, with 10 bases in between. Germline loops: CDR1 SNHLY, CDR2 FYNNEI. The CDR3 loop spans 12 amino acids. CDR3 sequence (DNA): TGTGCCAGCAGCACACCCGTCGAGACCCAGTACTTC. Its protein is CASSTPVETQYF.

This clone was counted only a few times. The chain uses TRBV12-5 and TRBJ1-6; D remains ambiguous. Germline lookup yields CDR1 LGHNT and CDR2 FRNRAP. The CDR3 is made up of 13 amino acids. V lost 1 base, J lost 11 bases, and 9 bases lay in between. Here the CDR3 reads CASGLGLSAPLHF. In nucleotides, the CDR3 is TGTGCTAGTGGTTTGGGACTTTCTGCACCCCTCCACTTT.

The CDR3, as DNA: TGTGCCACCCGGCCAGGAGCGGATTCATGGGGTGAGCAGTTCTTC. Protein: CATRPGADSWGEQFF. The chain recombines TRBV6-5 with TRBJ2-1; D perhaps matches TRBD2 (5 bases). The CDR3 runs 15 residues. Trimming removed 10 bases at V and 9 bases at J, with 25 bases between. Per germline, CDR1 MNHEY and CDR2 SVGAGI.

The chain couples TRBV4-3 to TRBJ1-6, with 8 bases identical to TRBD1. CDR3 size: 15 residues. With 3 bases clipped from V and 7 bases from J, the junction kept 5 bases outside the gene matches. Looked up from germline, CDR1 is LGHNA and CDR2 is YSLEER. This chain's CDR3 is CASSQTTGENSPLHF. CDR3 nucleotides: TGCGCCAGCAGCCAGACGACAGGGGAGAATTCACCCCTCCACTTT.

This chain connects TRBV5-1 to TRBJ2-1, with 7 bases matching TRBD2. The CDR3 covers 18 residues. Trimming cost V 4 bases and J 0 bases; bases outside gene matches: 13. Germline CDR1 SGHRS, CDR2 YFSETQ. The CDR3 bases are TGCGCCAGCAGCCGGAACACGGGGGGTCTAAGCTCCTACAATGAGCAGTTCTTC. Translation gives CASSRNTGGLSSYNEQFF.

This clone was detected only once. The chain employs TRBV5-1 and TRBJ1-2, with 9 bases matching TRBD1. CDR1 is SGHRS and CDR2 is YFSETQ in the germline V gene. J gave up 3 bases and V 0 bases, and 3 bases lay outside the gene matches. The CDR3 extends over 15 amino acids. CDR3 residues: CASSLGTGDYYGYTF. The CDR3 nucleotides read TGCGCCAGCAGCTTGGGGACAGGGGACTACTATGGCTACACCTTC.

V is TRBV21-1 and J is TRBJ2-7; TRBD2, the table's D call, was not compared with the DNA. TRBV21-1 is classified as a pseudogene. This CDR3 is 17 amino acids long. For the CDR3, the DNA is TGTGCCAGCAGCTCACCCACGGCGGGGGGGCCCTCCTACGAGCAGTACTTC. Its protein product is CASSSPTAGGPSYEQYF.

The chain has TRBV12-3 or TRBV12-4 and TRBJ2-7, with a possible D match to TRBD1 (5 bases). The CDR3 sequence is 12 residues long. Trimming took off 6 bases at V and 5 bases at J, with 11 bases between the two ends. The CDR3 DNA is TGTGCCAGCAGGGGTAAGGGGCACGAGCAGTACTTC. Protein sequence: CASRGKGHEQYF.